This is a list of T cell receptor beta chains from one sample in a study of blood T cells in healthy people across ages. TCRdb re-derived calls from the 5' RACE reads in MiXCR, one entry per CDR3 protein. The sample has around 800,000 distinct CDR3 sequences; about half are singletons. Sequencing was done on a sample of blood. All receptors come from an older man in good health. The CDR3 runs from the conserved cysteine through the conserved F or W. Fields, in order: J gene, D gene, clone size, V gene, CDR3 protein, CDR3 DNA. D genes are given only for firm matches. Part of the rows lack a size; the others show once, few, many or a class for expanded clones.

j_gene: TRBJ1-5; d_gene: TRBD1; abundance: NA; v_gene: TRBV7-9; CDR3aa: CASRRGTGNNQPQHF; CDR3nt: TGTGCCAGCAGACGGGGGACAGGGAACAATCAGCCCCAGCATTTT
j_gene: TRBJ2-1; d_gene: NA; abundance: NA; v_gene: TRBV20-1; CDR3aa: CSASGQIYNEQFF; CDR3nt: TGCAGTGCCTCCGGACAGATCTACAATGAGCAGTTCTTC
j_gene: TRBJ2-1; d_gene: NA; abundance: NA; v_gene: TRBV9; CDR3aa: CASSGDDRRLQFF; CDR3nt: TGTGCCAGCAGCGGAGACGACAGGAGATTACAGTTCTTC
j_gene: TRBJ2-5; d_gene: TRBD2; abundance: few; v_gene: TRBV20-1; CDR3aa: CSARDGRAQSLIDGETQYF; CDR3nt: TGCAGTGCTAGAGACGGGAGGGCACAATCTTTAATCGACGGGGAGACCCAGTACTTC
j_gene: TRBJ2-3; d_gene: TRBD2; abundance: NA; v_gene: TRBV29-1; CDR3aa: CSVEEREWSDTQYF; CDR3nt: TGCAGCGTTGAAGAGCGGGAGTGGTCAGATACGCAGTATTTT
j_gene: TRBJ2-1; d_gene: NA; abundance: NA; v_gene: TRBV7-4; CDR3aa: CASSFCFDRPKSSYNEQFF; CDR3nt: TGTGCCAGCAGCTTCTGTTTTGACAGGCCGAAAAGCTCCTACAATGAGCAGTTCTTC
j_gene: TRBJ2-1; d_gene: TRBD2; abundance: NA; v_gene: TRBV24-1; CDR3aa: CATAGEDYNEQFF; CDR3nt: TGTGCCACCGCGGGGGAAGACTACAATGAGCAGTTCTTC
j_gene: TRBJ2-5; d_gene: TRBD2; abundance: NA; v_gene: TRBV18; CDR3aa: CASSHPGLEVGTQYF; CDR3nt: TGTGCCAGCTCCCACCCGGGACTAGAGGTGGGGACCCAGTACTTC
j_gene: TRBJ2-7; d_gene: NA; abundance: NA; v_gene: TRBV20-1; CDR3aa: CSATPTGPGGGQYF; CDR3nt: TGCAGTGCCACACCAACAGGGCCTGGGGGTGGGCAGTACTTC
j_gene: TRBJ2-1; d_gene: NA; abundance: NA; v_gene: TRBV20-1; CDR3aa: CSARDRGSSGVNEQFF; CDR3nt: TGCAGTGCTAGAGATCGTGGGTCCAGCGGAGTCAATGAGCAGTTCTTC
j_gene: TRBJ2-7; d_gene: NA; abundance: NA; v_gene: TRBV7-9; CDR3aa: CASSLDNVYEQYF; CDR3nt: TGTGCCAGCAGCTTAGACAACGTCTACGAGCAGTACTTC
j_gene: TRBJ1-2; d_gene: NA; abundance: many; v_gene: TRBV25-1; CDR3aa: CASSDEIGYGYTF; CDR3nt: TGTGCCAGCAGCGACGAGATTGGCTATGGCTACACCTTC
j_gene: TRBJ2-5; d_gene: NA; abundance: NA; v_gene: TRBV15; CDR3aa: CATSRDRGAQETQYF; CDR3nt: TGTGCCACCAGCAGAGATAGGGGGGCTCAAGAGACCCAGTACTTC
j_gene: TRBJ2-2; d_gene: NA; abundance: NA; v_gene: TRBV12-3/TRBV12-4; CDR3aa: CASRGRPAGFTGELFF; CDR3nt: TGTGCCAGCAGGGGACGACCCGCGGGGTTTACCGGGGAGCTGTTTTTT
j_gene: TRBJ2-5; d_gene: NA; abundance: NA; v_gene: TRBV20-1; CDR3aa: CSANLPARGARETQYF; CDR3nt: TGCAGTGCTAACCTCCCCGCCCGGGGGGCCCGTGAGACCCAGTACTTC
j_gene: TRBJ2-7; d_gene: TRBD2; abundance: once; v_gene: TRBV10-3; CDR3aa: CAIRLTSGSYNEQYF; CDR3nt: TGTGCCATCAGATTAACTAGCGGGAGTTACAATGAGCAGTACTTC
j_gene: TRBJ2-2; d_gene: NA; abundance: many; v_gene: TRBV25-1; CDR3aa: CASSESGTNTGELFF; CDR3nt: TGTGCCAGCAGTGAATCAGGGACCAACACCGGGGAGCTGTTTTTT
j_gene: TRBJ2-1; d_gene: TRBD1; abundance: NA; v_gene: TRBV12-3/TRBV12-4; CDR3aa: CASSTRGTGVIANEQFF; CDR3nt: TGTGCCAGCAGTACACGAGGGACAGGGGTAATCGCCAATGAGCAGTTCTTC
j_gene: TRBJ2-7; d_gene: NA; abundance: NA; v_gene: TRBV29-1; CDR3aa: CSVGQGHPCEQYF; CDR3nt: TGCAGCGTTGGCCAAGGGCACCCCTGCGAGCAGTACTTC
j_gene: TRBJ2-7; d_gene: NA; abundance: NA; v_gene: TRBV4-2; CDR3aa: CASSQELTPSYNEQYF; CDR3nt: TGTGCCAGCAGCCAAGAACTAACGCCCTCCTACAATGAGCAGTACTTC
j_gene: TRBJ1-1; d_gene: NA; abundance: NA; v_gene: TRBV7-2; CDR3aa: CASSLEWGMTEAFF; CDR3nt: TGTGCCAGCAGCTTAGAGTGGGGGATGACTGAAGCTTTCTTT
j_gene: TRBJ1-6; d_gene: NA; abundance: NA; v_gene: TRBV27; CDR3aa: CASSPSGANSPLHF; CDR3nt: TGTGCCAGCAGTCCCTCGGGAGCTAATTCACCCCTCCACTTT
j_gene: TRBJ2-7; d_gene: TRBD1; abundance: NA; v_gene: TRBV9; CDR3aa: CASSVQIGTGGDEQYF; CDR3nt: TGTGCCAGCAGCGTACAGATAGGGACAGGGGGAGACGAGCAGTACTTC
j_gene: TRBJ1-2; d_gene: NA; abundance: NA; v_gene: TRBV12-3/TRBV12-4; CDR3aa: CASSSPTDPNYGYTF; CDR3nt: TGTGCCAGCAGTTCCCCGACTGATCCTAACTATGGCTACACCTTC
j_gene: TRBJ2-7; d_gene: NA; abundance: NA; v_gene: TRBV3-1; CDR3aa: CASSQEWGSYEQYF; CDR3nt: TGTGCCAGCAGCCAAGAGTGGGGCTCCTACGAGCAGTACTTC
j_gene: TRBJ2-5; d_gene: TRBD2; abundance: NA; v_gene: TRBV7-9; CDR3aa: CASSLAAGGPPNEQYF; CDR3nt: TGTGCCAGCAGCTTAGCAGCGGGAGGGCCACCTAATGAGCAGTACTTC
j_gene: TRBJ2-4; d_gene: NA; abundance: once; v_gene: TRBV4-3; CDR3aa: CASSQDVGAENIQYF; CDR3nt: TGCGCCAGCAGCCAAGATGTCGGGGCAGAAAACATTCAGTACTTC